These 13 T cell receptor beta chains came from one sample sequenced in a study of blood T cell repertoires in COVID-19. Some clones are missing from TCRdb's copy, which holds only in-frame ones; the method was immunoSEQ multiplex PCR. The data show some 99,000 clones, 75% to 85% seen once. The sequenced material came from peripheral blood. The receptors derive from a man in his sixties or seventies with acute or convalescent COVID-19.

The chain employs TRBV4-2 and TRBJ2-7, with D possibly TRBD2 on 6 matching bases. Germline values: CDR1 LGHNA, CDR2 YNFKEQ. The CDR3 totals 14 residues. Trimming removed 1 base at V and 4 bases at J, with 11 bases between. The CDR3 region has the DNA TGTGCCAGCAGCCAAGGCGTTCGGGGGTACGAGCAGTACTTC. This gives the protein CASSQGVRGYEQYF.

The chain links TRBV19 to TRBJ1-4, with D unresolved. There are 14 residues in the CDR3. Trimming removed 3 bases from V and 0 bases from J, with 5 bases in between. Per germline, CDR1 LNHDA and CDR2 SQIVND (reference sequence). This CDR3 is CASSITPTNEKLFF. The DNA of the CDR3 is TGTGCCAGTAGTATCACACCAACTAATGAAAAACTGTTTTTT.

The chain is built from TRBV29-1 and TRBJ2-1, with 9 nucleotides matching TRBD1. This CDR3 region has 12 residues. The V and J ends lost 6 bases and 10 bases, in that order; junction bases with no gene match: 7. CDR1 is SQVTM, CDR2 ANQGSEA, per germline. The CDR3: CSVQGARGEQFF. The CDR3 nucleotides read TGCAGCGTACAGGGGGCGCGTGGAGAGCAGTTCTTC.

This clone was found a few times. The V call is TRBV4-3, the J call TRBJ1-3; D might be TRBD1 (5 bases). The V end was cut by 0 bases, the J end by 0 bases, with 12 bases between. Germline V gives CDR1 LGHNA, CDR2 YSLEER. This CDR3 has 17 amino acids. CDR3 residues: CASSQDRSQGSGNTIYF. In DNA form, the CDR3 reads TGCGCCAGCAGCCAAGATAGATCCCAGGGCTCTGGAAACACCATATATTTT.

This clone was seen only once. The J gene is TRBJ2-3, the V gene TRBV6-5; TRBD2 is a possible D gene (6 bases). Per germline, CDR1 MNHEY and CDR2 SVGAGI. Trimming removed 2 bases from V and 0 bases from J, with 12 bases in between. This CDR3 region has 16 residues. DNA for the CDR3: TGTGCCAGCAGTTACCGGAGGGAGCGCAGCACAGATACGCAGTATTTT. Amino acid sequence: CASSYRRERSTDTQYF.

The chain links TRBV6-5 to TRBJ1-3; a weak D match, TRBD1 (5 bases). CDR3 size: 15 residues. CDR1 and CDR2 from the germline V gene are MNHEY and SVGAGI. V lost 4 bases and J 8 bases, leaving 18 bases between the germline ends. DNA of the CDR3: TGTGCCAGCAGTTCTCCCGGCAGGGCCGAGGACACCATATATTTT. Amino acid sequence: CASSSPGRAEDTIYF.

This clone has just a few counts. The chain uses TRBV12-3 or TRBV12-4 and TRBJ1-2; D is possibly TRBD1 (6 bases). CDR3 size: 12 residues. V was clipped by 7 bases and J by 8 bases, with 14 bases between them. This CDR3 is CASTRDTTGYTF. CDR3 coding DNA: TGTGCCAGCACCCGGGACACAACGGGCTACACCTTC.

This clone was counted many times. V and J are TRBV5-6 and TRBJ2-5; TRBD2 matches at 9 bases. CDR1 is SGHDT, CDR2 YYEEEE, per germline. J gave up 4 bases and V 3 bases, and 7 bases lay outside the gene matches. This CDR3 has 15 amino acids. This chain's CDR3 is CASSSARAGGETQYF. In DNA form, the CDR3 reads TGTGCCAGCAGCTCGGCAAGAGCGGGAGGAGAGACCCAGTACTTC.

This rearrangement joins TRBV27 to TRBJ2-7; possible D gene TRBD1, 5 bases. The CDR3 sequence is 13 residues long. CDR1 and CDR2 from the germline V gene are MNHEY and SMNVEV (reference sequence). With 4 bases removed from V and 0 bases from J, the gap between germline ends came to 7 bases. Here the CDR3 reads CASSYRFSYEQYF. As DNA, the CDR3 is TGTGCCAGCAGTTACAGGTTCTCCTACGAGCAGTACTTC.

In this sample, this clone turned up once. This sequence joins TRBV9 and TRBJ2-1; TRBD2 agrees at 7 bases. Germline CDR1 and CDR2: SGDLS and YYNGEE. V shed 3 bases and J 1 base; nucleotides not matched to a gene: 4. The CDR3 is made up of 15 amino acids. CDR3 sequence: CASSGSGWSYNEQFF. The DNA for the CDR3 is TGTGCCAGCAGCGGTAGCGGGTGGTCCTACAATGAGCAGTTCTTC.

The CDR3 here is CASSQFQGNIQYF. The CDR3 nucleotides read TGTGCCAGCAGCCAATTCCAGGGCAACATTCAGTACTTC. The chain joins TRBV14 to TRBJ2-4; a possible D gene is TRBD1 (5 bases). CDR1 and CDR2 from the germline V gene are SGHDN and FVKESK. The CDR3 has 13 residues. With 2 bases removed from V and 7 bases from J, the gap between germline ends came to 9 bases.

The chain is built from TRBV19 and TRBJ1-1; 8 positions agree with TRBD1. In germline, CDR1 is LNHDA, CDR2 SQIVND (reference sequence). The CDR3 runs to 13 residues. V trimming: 8 bases; J trimming: 4 bases; junction bases outside the gene matches: 6. In DNA, the CDR3 is TGTGCCAGTCAAGACAGGGGAGGCACTGAAGCTTTCTTT. It specifies CASQDRGGTEAFF.

J is TRBJ1-5 and V is TRBV9; TRBD1 is a possible D gene (5 bases). The CDR3 covers 15 residues. V was cut by 2 bases and J by 2 bases, with 11 bases left in between. Germline CDR1 and CDR2: SGDLS and YYNGEE. The chain's CDR3 is CASSVTGEGNQPQHF. CDR3 sequence (DNA): TGTGCCAGCAGCGTCACAGGCGAGGGCAATCAGCCCCAGCATTTT.